The clone carrying this TCR beta chain was picked up a small number of times. Antigen specificity is unknown. Read coverage stops 3 residues before the CDR3 terminus; the germline J gene supplies the remainder. Method: immunoSEQ multiplex PCR; TCRdb's copy keeps in-frame clones and lacks some. Observed are about 30,000 clones, no singletons, with the top ten taking around 5.4%. Both groups were predominantly of Caucasian heritage. CVID subjects had received replacement immunoglobulin for at least one year. Trimming took off 8 bases at V and 2 bases at J, with 12 bases between the two ends. CDR1 is KGHSH, CDR2 LQKENI, per germline. The CDR3 is 13 amino acids. This sample was included in a study of T cell clonality in common variable immunodeficiency. Broader study findings: CVID patient heterogeneity limited repertoire-clinical complication correlations. CVID subjects had higher TCRbeta clonality than healthy controls, most marked in about a third. Reportedly, TCR beta sequences from common variable immunodeficiency showed fewer deletions and N-nucleotide insertions.

The TCR was taken from a human donor with common variable immunodeficiency. Sequencing input: peripheral blood mononuclear cells. The J gene is TRBJ2-5, the V gene TRBV18; tentatively, D is TRBD2 (5 bases). CDR3 DNA, as far as it was read: TGTGCCAGCCTATGGACGGGGCAAGAGACC. This sequence encodes CASLWTGQET. The entire CDR3 sequence reads CASLWTGQETQYF. The full variable domain, rest sourced from reference TRBV18 and TRBJ2-5, is NAGVMQNPRHLVRRRGQEARLRCSPMKGHSHVYWYRQLPEEGLKFMVYLQKENIIDESGMPKERFSAEFPKEGPSILRIQQVVRGDSAAYFCASLWTGQETQYFGPGTRLLVL.